This T cell receptor beta chain emerged from a study of cytomegalovirus exposure and HLA in healthy donors. Study-wide context: Roughly 180 million T cells yielded 120 million or so unique TCR beta sequences, as an earlier analysis found. Tens of millions of unique TCRs from HLA-typed donors made up an early data release.

CDR1 SGHTA and CDR2 FQGNSA come from the germline V gene. The CDR3 runs 14 residues. J lost 1 base, V lost 4 bases, and 3 bases had no gene match. PCR primers comprised 60 Vbeta and 13 Jbeta primers. The method was immunoSEQ multiplex PCR; TCRdb's version includes in-frame clones alone and lacks a portion of them. The repertoire holds around 130,000 clones, with approximately 80% as singletons. The sequencing sample was made of PBMCs. The TCR originated in a man younger than 35 in good health and CMV-seronegative. This chain links TRBV7-2 with TRBJ2-7, with TRBD1 matching over 8 bases. CDR3 sequence (DNA): TGTGCCAGCAGCTCATGGACAGGGTCCTACGAGCAGTACTTC. Amino acid sequence: CASSSWTGSYEQYF.